A single sample is the source of the 21 T cell receptor beta chains below, sequenced in a study of T cell responses to AZD1222 COVID-19 vaccine. TCRdb's table, derived via immunoSEQ multiplex PCR, lists solely in-frame clones and lacks some. The sample lists 97,000 or so clones; 88% were seen once. The sample in question was peripheral blood, obtained on day 0 of AZD1222 vaccination. The receptors shown here come from an adult in good health.

CDR3 in amino acids: CASSLWEKSFYNEQFF. The CDR3, as DNA: TGTGCCAGCAGCTTGTGGGAGAAATCGTTTTACAATGAGCAGTTCTTC. The chain employs TRBV5-6 and TRBJ2-1; tentative D call: TRBD2 (5 bases). Germline lookup yields CDR1 SGHDT and CDR2 YYEEEE. The CDR3 covers 16 residues. V was clipped by 1 base and J by 4 bases, with 15 bases between them.

This sequence joins TRBV7-9 and TRBJ1-5; D possibly corresponds to TRBD1 (5 bases). CDR3 length: 15 residues. Per the germline V gene, CDR1 is SEHNR and CDR2 is FQNEAQ (reference sequence). V dropped 4 bases and J dropped 1 base, with 11 bases sitting between them. The CDR3 DNA follows: TGTGCCAGCAGCTCCGGGGGGTTGAGCAATCAGCCCCAGCATTTT. Translated: CASSSGGLSNQPQHF.

The V and J genes are TRBV13 and TRBJ2-7, with D maybe TRBD1 (8 bases). V shed 5 bases and J shed 7 bases, with 18 bases lying between them. The CDR3 is 14 amino acids. Germline V gives CDR1 PRHDT, CDR2 FYEKMQ (reference sequence). CDR3 in DNA: TGTGCCAGCAGCAGCGGGACAGGTCTGAGGGAGCAGTACTTC. Residues: CASSSGTGLREQYF.

The chain employs TRBV10-3 and TRBJ1-6, with 7 positions matching TRBD1. J lost 6 bases, V lost 5 bases, and 16 bases had no gene match. The germline V gene encodes CDR1 ENHRY and CDR2 SYGVKD. The CDR3 is 18 residues long. CDR3 amino acids: CAISTDRLLFRSNSPLHF. The CDR3 DNA follows: TGTGCCATCAGTACGGACAGGTTACTCTTTCGCTCTAATTCACCCCTCCACTTT.

The chain joins TRBV5-4 to TRBJ2-3, with unresolved D. Germline V gene sequence: CDR1 SGHNT, CDR2 YYREEE (reference sequence). With 0 bases removed from V and 7 bases from J, the gap between germline ends came to 15 bases. This CDR3 spans 15 amino acids. The CDR3 nucleotides read TGTGCCAGCAGCTTGGACAGCTTGGGATCCTATACGCAGTATTTT. Translated: CASSLDSLGSYTQYF.

The chain recombines TRBV27 with TRBJ2-5, with D uncertain. V gave up 8 bases and J gave up 7 bases, with 11 bases separating them. CDR1 and CDR2 from the germline V gene are MNHEY and SMNVEV (reference sequence). The CDR3 is made up of 11 amino acids. The CDR3 DNA follows: TGTGCCAGCCGACAATGGGGGACCCAGTACTTC. It translates to CASRQWGTQYF.

The CDR3 region is CASSWTGANYGYTF. In nucleotides, the CDR3 is TGTGCCAGCAGTTGGACAGGGGCGAACTATGGCTACACCTTC. The V gene is TRBV28, the J gene TRBJ1-2, with 9 positions matching TRBD1. Trimming cost V 4 bases and J 2 bases; bases outside gene matches: 2. Germline CDR1 and CDR2: MDHEN and SYDVKM. CDR3 length: 14 amino acids.

J is TRBJ1-1 and V is TRBV2; 9 bases fit TRBD1. The CDR3 consists of 14 residues. CDR1 is SNHLY, CDR2 FYNNEI, per germline. V lost 7 bases to trimming and J lost 3 bases; unmatched junction nucleotides: 6. CDR3 sequence (DNA): TGTGCCAGCAACGGTCGGACAGGGGACACTGAAGCTTTCTTT. Amino acids: CASNGRTGDTEAFF. Using reference TRBV2 and TRBJ1-1 for the parts outside the CDR3, the full variable domain is EPEVTQTPSHQVTQMGQEVILRCVPISNHLYFYWYRQILGQKVEFLVSFYNNEISEKSEIFDDQFSVERPDGSNFTLKIRSTKLEDSAMYFCASNGRTGDTEAFFGQGTRLTVV.

The chain joins TRBV2 to TRBJ2-5, with a tentative D call TRBD2 (5 bases). The CDR3 has 15 amino acids. Trimming stripped 2 bases from V and 4 bases from J, with 14 bases between. Germline V gives CDR1 SNHLY, CDR2 FYNNEI. The CDR3 nucleotides read TGTGCCAGCAGTGAAAAGGACTCCCCGGCAGAGACCCAGTACTTC. As protein: CASSEKDSPAETQYF.

The chain combines TRBV28 with TRBJ1-2; a possible D gene is TRBD1 (5 bases). Germline V gene data show CDR1 as MDHEN and CDR2 as SYDVKM. V was clipped by 6 bases and J by 6 bases, with 14 bases between them. This CDR3 region has 13 residues. The CDR3 DNA reads as TGTGCCAGCAGGCTCCGGGGGGATGATGGCTACACCTTC. Amino acids: CASRLRGDDGYTF.

This sequence joins TRBV19 and TRBJ1-5; D might be TRBD1 (6 bases). V shed 2 bases and J shed 6 bases, with 14 bases lying between them. The CDR3 loop spans 15 amino acids. Per germline, CDR1 LNHDA and CDR2 SQIVND (reference sequence). The CDR3 DNA reads TGTGCCAGTAGTATAATTGGCCAGGGGACTCAGCCCCAGCATTTT. It specifies CASSIIGQGTQPQHF.

The rearrangement uses TRBV18 and TRBJ2-1; the match to TRBD2 covers 11 bases. In germline, CDR1 is KGHSH, CDR2 LQKENI. V gave up 3 bases and J gave up 6 bases; unmatched junction bases: 7. This CDR3 region has 16 residues. In DNA, the CDR3 is TGTGCCAGCTCACCCCCAGGGACTAGCGGTCCCAATGAGCAGTTCTTC. This gives the protein CASSPPGTSGPNEQFF.

The chain carries TRBV28 and TRBJ2-2, with TRBD2 matching 7 bases. Per the germline V gene, CDR1 is MDHEN and CDR2 is SYDVKM. This CDR3 has 16 residues. V lost 7 bases to trimming and J lost 1 base; unmatched junction nucleotides: 9. CDR3 bases: TGTGCCAGCATCTGGAGGACTAGTAGGAACACCGGGGAGCTGTTTTTT. It translates to CASIWRTSRNTGELFF.

The chain couples TRBV5-5 to TRBJ2-7, with D hard to call. The V gene's germline CDR1 is SGHKS and CDR2 YYEKEE (reference sequence). V was clipped by 4 bases and J by 5 bases, with 7 bases between them. This CDR3 is built from 11 residues. The CDR3 loop reads CASSDLHEQYF. For the CDR3, the DNA is TGTGCCAGCAGCGACCTCCACGAGCAGTACTTC. The variable domain in full, with the rest retrieved from reference TRBV5-5 and TRBJ2-7, is DAGVTQSPTHLIKTRGQQVTLRCSPISGHKSVSWYQQVLGQGPQFIFQYYEKEERGRGNFPDRFSARQFPNYSSELNVNALLLGDSALYLCASSDLHEQYFGPGTRLTVT.

The chain employs TRBV1 and TRBJ2-3; TRBD2 was called by the table and not checked on the DNA. TRBV1 constitutes a pseudogene. The CDR3 covers 15 residues. The CDR3 DNA reads TGCACCAGCAACCTTAGCGGGAAATCCACAGATACGCAGTATTTT. It specifies CTSNLSGKSTDTQYF.

The J gene is TRBJ1-5, the V gene TRBV28; D gene uncertain. The V and J ends lost 6 bases and 2 bases respectively, with 11 bases between them. The germline V gene has CDR1 MDHEN and CDR2 SYDVKM. The CDR3 covers 14 residues. The CDR3 DNA reads TGTGCCAGCAGCCAGAGGGTAGGCAATCAGCCCCAGCATTTT. Protein: CASSQRVGNQPQHF.

This chain uses TRBV11-2 with TRBJ2-5, with TRBD2 identical over 7 bases. The V and J ends lost 2 bases and 5 bases, in that order; junction bases with no gene match: 11. The CDR3 is made up of 16 amino acids. Germline-derived CDR1 and CDR2 are SGHAT and FQNNGV. The CDR3 spells CASSLQREGLGETQYF. CDR3 nucleotides: TGTGCCAGCAGCTTACAAAGGGAGGGGCTTGGGGAGACCCAGTACTTC.

Details on this clone: Within the sample, other DNA sequences also encode this same CDR3. The chain combines TRBV11-3 with TRBJ2-3; D uncertain. CDR1 SGHNT and CDR2 YENEEA come from the germline V gene. V lost 2 bases, J lost 2 bases, and 5 bases lay in between. The CDR3 is 13 residues long. CDR3 residues: CASSLSNTDTQYF. The CDR3 bases are TGTGCCAGCAGCTTATCCAACACAGATACGCAGTATTTT. The whole variable domain, filled in from reference TRBV11-3 and TRBJ2-3, reads EAGVVQSPRYKIIEKKQPVAFWCNPISGHNTLYWYLQNLGQGPELLIRYENEEAVDDSQLPKDRFSAERLKGVDSTLKIQPAELGDSAVYLCASSLSNTDTQYFGPGTRLTVL.

This rearrangement joins TRBV13 to TRBJ2-1, with 9 nucleotides matching TRBD1. The J segment lost 2 bases and the V segment lost 5 bases, leaving 4 bases of the junction unmatched. This CDR3 is built from 15 residues. Germline CDR1 is PRHDT and CDR2 is FYEKMQ (reference sequence). The CDR3 reads CASSGDREAYNEQFF. CDR3 coding DNA: TGTGCCAGCAGCGGGGACAGGGAAGCCTACAATGAGCAGTTCTTC.

This clone was picked up a small number of times. V gene TRBV30 combines with J gene TRBJ1-1, with D perhaps TRBD1 (5 bases). From germline, CDR1 is GTSNPN and CDR2 SVGIG (reference sequence). The CDR3 totals 13 residues. V was clipped by 3 bases and J by 2 bases, with 10 bases between them. The chain's CDR3 is CAWRGDGNTEAFF. DNA of the CDR3: TGTGCCTGGAGAGGGGACGGAAACACTGAAGCTTTCTTT.

This chain uses TRBV29-1 with TRBJ2-7, with D perhaps matching TRBD1 (6 bases). The CDR3 extends over 10 amino acids. The germline V and J ends were trimmed by 1 base and 11 bases, with 9 bases remaining between them. From germline, CDR1 is SQVTM and CDR2 ANQGSEA. CDR3 nucleotides: TGCAGCGTTGAAGCGGGACAAAAGTACTTC. Protein sequence: CSVEAGQKYF.